Sequencing of this TCR beta chain was carried out in a study of blood T cell repertoires in COVID-19. Trimming removed 10 bases from V and 2 bases from J, with 15 bases in between. CDR3 size: 14 residues. CDR1 is SEHNR and CDR2 is FQNEAQ in the germline V gene (reference sequence). Data came from immunoSEQ multiplex PCR; TCRdb stores just in-frame clones and leaves some out. The data contain fewer than 500,000 clones, around 87% of them seen just once; the ten biggest clones take up roughly 1.1%. The sequence came from a man younger than 45 who had recovered from COVID-19. This chain connects TRBV7-9 to TRBJ2-1, with D unclear. Material for sequencing was PBMCs or T cells enriched from blood (not recorded which). The CDR3 nucleotides read TGTGCCATCAGGAGAGCTAGGACCTACAATGAGCAGTTCTTC. As protein: CAIRRARTYNEQFF.